The 12 T cell receptor beta chains in this list originate from one sample, sequenced in a study of tumor-infiltrating lymphocytes in oesophageal squamous cell carcinoma. From the PCR reads, TCRdb called clonotypes with MiXCR, one entry per CDR3 protein. The repertoire consists of 23,000 or so distinct CDR3 sequences, with roughly two fifths occurring once and the leading ten covering under 40%. Sequenced input: esophageal tumor tissue. These TCRs come from a male donor with esophageal squamous cell carcinoma.

This clonotype was detected ten times or more. The chain joins TRBV6-1 to TRBJ2-2; D is unclear. Trimming took off 2 bases at V and 6 bases at J, with 16 bases between the two ends. CDR1 is MNHNS and CDR2 is SASEGT in the germline V gene. CDR3 length: 16 amino acids. In nucleotides, the CDR3 is TGTGCCAGCAGTGAAACCCTTGCGGCCTCACCCGGGGAGCTGTTTTTT. This encodes CASSETLAASPGELFF.

This clonotype has only a few counts. This chain links TRBV7-8 with TRBJ1-4; D is unclear. There are 16 residues in the CDR3. CDR1 is SGHVS, CDR2 FQNEAQ, per germline. V dropped 2 bases and J dropped 0 bases, with 10 bases sitting between them. The CDR3 DNA sequence: TGTGCCAGCAGCTTAAGTGGCGTTGCAACTAATGAAAAACTGTTTTTT. Encoded protein: CASSLSGVATNEKLFF.

Notes on this clonotype: In this CDR3 the conserved last residue, phenylalanine or tryptophan, is missing, so a read error is likely. It is unclear where the CDR3 begins or ends on the DNA, so no DNA is shown, and the CDR3 is as TCRdb lists it. This chain uses TRBV27 with TRBJ2-7; TRBD2, the table's D call, was not compared with the DNA. Germline V gene sequence: CDR1 MNHEY, CDR2 SMNVEV (reference sequence). The CDR3 comprises 11 residues, both ends counted. CDR3 amino acids: CASSLVRTSDS.

This clonotype was seen many times. The rearrangement uses TRBV19 and TRBJ2-5, with D possibly being TRBD1 (5 bases). Judging by the DNA end, TRBJ2-7 fits better; the J call may be wrong. Germline V gene data show CDR1 as LNHDA and CDR2 as SQIVND (reference sequence). The CDR3 length is 15 residues. The DNA of the CDR3 is TGTGCCAGTAGTATAGTAGCAGGACAAGGCTACGAGCAGTACTTC. Translated, it gives CASSIVAGQGYEQYF.

This clonotype was seen at least ten times. The chain recombines TRBV27 with TRBJ2-6; D gene uncertain. Germline CDR1 reads MNHEY; CDR2 reads SMNVEV (reference sequence). V lost 3 bases, J lost 4 bases, and 4 bases lay in between. CDR3 length: 13 amino acids. The CDR3 DNA reads as TGTGCCAGCAGTTTTGAGGGGGCCAACGTCCTGACTTTC. This encodes CASSFEGANVLTF.

As concerns this clonotype: Since the CDR3 does not end with the conserved phenylalanine or tryptophan, this likely comes from a read error. The DNA is omitted, as the CDR3 cannot be located on it reliably, and the CDR3 follows TCRdb's listing. The chain couples TRBV7-2 to TRBJ1-1. CDR1 SGHTA and CDR2 FQGNSA come from the germline V gene. The length of the CDR3 is 10 amino acids, counting both ends. CDR3 sequence reads: CASSQRLASG.

The chain joins TRBV5-5 to TRBJ2-1, with TRBD2 matching over 9 bases. The end of the DNA is better explained by TRBJ2-7, so the J call may be wrong. The length of the CDR3 is 15 residues. Germline V gives CDR1 SGHKS, CDR2 YYEKEE (reference sequence). CDR3 nucleotide sequence: TGTGCCAGCAGCTTGACTAGCGGGCTGTACAATGAGCAGTACTTC. This translates into CASSLTSGLYNEQYF.

This clonotype came up many times. The chain carries TRBV6-1 and TRBJ2-2; 7 nucleotides agree with TRBD1. J lost 5 bases, V lost 5 bases, and 8 bases had no gene match. CDR3 length: 15 residues. The germline gives CDR1 MNHNS, CDR2 SASEGT. The CDR3 region has the DNA TGTGCCAGCAGTCAGACAGGGTTGTGGACCGGGGAGCTGTTTTTT. Translating gives CASSQTGLWTGELFF.

This clonotype showed up many times. As the CDR3 is not closed by the conserved phenylalanine or tryptophan, this likely results from a read error. Because the CDR3's place on the DNA is in doubt, the DNA is left out and the CDR3 is given as listed by TCRdb. The rearrangement links TRBV7-2 to TRBJ2-7; the D call in the table, TRBD2, was not verified against the DNA. The CDR3 is made up of 8 amino acids, end residues included. CDR1 and CDR2 from the germline V gene are SGHTA and FQGNSA. CDR3 amino acids: CASSDRTS.

In its sample, this clonotype was seen once. In DNA form, the CDR3 reads TGTGCTAGTGGGCCTCCAGGGGGGGGTGAAGCTTTCTTT. Its protein product is CASGPPGGGEAFF. This chain joins TRBV12-5 and TRBJ1-1, with 7 bases matching TRBD1. The CDR3 has 13 amino acids. Germline V lookup: CDR1 LGHNT, CDR2 FRNRAP. The junction had 8 bases not matched to a gene; V was cut back by 6 bases and J by 7 bases.

This clonotype was seen only a few times. The CDR3 spells CATSGWRAETQYF. CDR3 nucleotides: TGTGCCACCAGCGGGTGGAGGGCGGAGACCCAGTACTTC. The rearrangement uses TRBV15 and TRBJ2-5, with D perhaps matching TRBD2 (6 bases). The germline V gene has CDR1 LNHNV and CDR2 YYDKDF (reference sequence). Deletions cut 5 bases from V and 5 bases from J, with 12 bases between. This CDR3 comprises 13 residues.

Sample share makes this clonotype medium-sized. J is TRBJ2-7 and V is TRBV12-3 or TRBV12-4; D ambiguous. Trimming removed 5 bases at V and 1 base at J, with 6 bases between. The length of the CDR3 is 12 residues. CDR3 nucleotides: TGTGCCAGCAGTAAAAGGTCCTACGAGCAGTACTTC. This encodes CASSKRSYEQYF.